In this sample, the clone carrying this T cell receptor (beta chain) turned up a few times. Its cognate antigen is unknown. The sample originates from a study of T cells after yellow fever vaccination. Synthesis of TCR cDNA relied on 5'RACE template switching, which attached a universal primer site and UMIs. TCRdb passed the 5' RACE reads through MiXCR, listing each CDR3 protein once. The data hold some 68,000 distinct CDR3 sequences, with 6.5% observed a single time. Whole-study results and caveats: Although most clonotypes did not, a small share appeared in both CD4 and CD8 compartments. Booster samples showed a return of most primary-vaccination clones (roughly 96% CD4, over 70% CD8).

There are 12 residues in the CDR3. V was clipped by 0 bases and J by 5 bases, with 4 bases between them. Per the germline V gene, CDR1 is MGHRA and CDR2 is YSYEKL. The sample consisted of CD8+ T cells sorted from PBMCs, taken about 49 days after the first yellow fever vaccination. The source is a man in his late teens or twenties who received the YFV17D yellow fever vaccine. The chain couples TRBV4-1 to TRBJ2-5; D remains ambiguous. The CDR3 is CASSQDTETQYF. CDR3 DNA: TGCGCCAGCAGCCAAGATACGGAGACCCAGTACTTC.